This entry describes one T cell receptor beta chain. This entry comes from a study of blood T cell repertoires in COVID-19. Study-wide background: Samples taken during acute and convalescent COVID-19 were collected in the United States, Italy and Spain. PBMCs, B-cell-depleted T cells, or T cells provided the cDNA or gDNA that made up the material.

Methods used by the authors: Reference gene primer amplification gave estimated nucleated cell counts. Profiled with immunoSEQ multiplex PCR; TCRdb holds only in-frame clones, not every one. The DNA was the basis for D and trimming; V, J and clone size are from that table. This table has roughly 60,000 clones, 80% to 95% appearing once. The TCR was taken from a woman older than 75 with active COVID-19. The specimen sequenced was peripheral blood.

CDR3: CSVEDAGELFF. CDR3 sequence (DNA): TGCAGCGTTGAAGACGCCGGGGAGCTGTTTTTT. The chain has TRBV29-1 and TRBJ2-2; D not certain. From germline, CDR1 is SQVTM and CDR2 ANQGSEA. The V end was cut by 0 bases, the J end by 6 bases, with 2 bases between. The CDR3 loop spans 11 amino acids.